This T cell receptor (beta chain) was recovered during a study of cytomegalovirus exposure and HLA in healthy donors. Study-wide results and caveats: It was found in a later analysis that first-cohort TCR clusters tended to co-occur in the 120 validation repertoires. Using the classifier, cytomegalovirus status was reportedly diagnosed with high specificity and sensitivity. The study recorded some 160 TCR beta chains that were cytomegalovirus-associated.

Germline trimming cut 6 bases from V and 7 bases from J; bases unmatched to any gene: 8. Germline V gene data show CDR1 as SGHDT and CDR2 as YYEEEE. The CDR3 has 14 amino acids. This table comes from immunoSEQ multiplex PCR, and its TCRdb copy is limited to in-frame clones, with some not included. The sample holds a few hundred thousand clones, roughly 90% seen once. As concerns this clone: Its target is unknown.

These donors were members of the approximately 110-subject validation cohort, a group separate from the approximately 670-subject first cohort. Material: PBMCs. The chain employs TRBV5-6 and TRBJ1-2; 11 bases agree with TRBD1. This receptor was identified in a woman in her late teens or twenties in good health and CMV-seronegative. This CDR3 is CASNPGTGGFGYTF. As DNA, the CDR3 is TGTGCCAGCAACCCGGGGACAGGGGGATTTGGCTACACCTTC.